These 8 T cell receptor beta chains share one sample of origin, sequenced in a study of blood T cell repertoires in COVID-19. TCRdb's table, derived via immunoSEQ multiplex PCR, lists solely in-frame clones and lacks some. The data hold some 390,000 clones, with 75% to 90% observed a single time. Sequencing was done on a sample of PBMCs or T cells enriched from blood (not recorded which). These receptor sequences come from a man aged 25-40 years who had recovered from COVID-19.

The chain couples TRBV19 to TRBJ1-1; no reliable D call. The V and J ends lost 4 bases and 5 bases respectively, with 17 bases between them. The CDR3 is 15 residues long. Germline assignment: CDR1 LNHDA and CDR2 SQIVND (reference sequence). The DNA for the CDR3 is TGTGCCAGTAGTAGCACCGAAGGGAGGGAGACTGAAGCTTTCTTT. This encodes CASSSTEGRETEAFF. Combining the CDR3 with reference TRBV19 and TRBJ1-1 gives the whole variable domain DGGITQSPKYLFRKEGQNVTLSCEQNLNHDAMYWYRQDPGQGLRLIYYSQIVNDFQKGDIAEGYSVSREKKESFPLTVTSAQKNPTAFYLCASSSTEGRETEAFFGQGTRLTVV.

The V and J genes are TRBV11-2 and TRBJ1-2; no firm D call. The CDR3 is 14 amino acids. V lost 4 bases, J lost 7 bases, and 16 bases lay in between. Germline V CDR1 and CDR2: SGHAT, FQNNGV. CDR3 sequence reads: CASSYGEGSGGYTF. The CDR3 DNA reads TGTGCCAGCAGCTACGGTGAGGGATCTGGTGGCTACACCTTC.

This chain joins TRBV6-5 and TRBJ1-3, with TRBD1 matching over 9 bases. The CDR3 sequence is 14 residues long. Germline lookup yields CDR1 MNHEY and CDR2 SVGAGI. Unmatched junction bases numbered 3, after V lost 2 bases and J lost 7 bases. The CDR3 sequence: CASSYGTGMNTIYF. CDR3 in DNA: TGTGCCAGCAGTTACGGGACAGGGATGAACACCATATATTTT.

J is TRBJ2-1 and V is TRBV19; 10 bases align to TRBD2. Germline V lookup: CDR1 LNHDA, CDR2 SQIVND (reference sequence). This CDR3 contains 16 residues. V lost 5 bases and J lost 0; bases outside the gene matches: 4. The CDR3 here is CASSLTSGISYNEQFF. CDR3 DNA sequence: TGTGCCAGTAGTTTAACTAGCGGGATCTCCTACAATGAGCAGTTCTTC.

V is TRBV19 and J is TRBJ2-7; maybe TRBD2 (6 bases). V lost 3 bases and J lost 6, with 9 bases in between. The CDR3 extends over 12 amino acids. Germline CDR1 LNHDA, CDR2 SQIVND (reference sequence). CDR3: CASSIGGSEQYF. The CDR3 coding sequence is TGTGCCAGTAGTATCGGAGGGTCCGAGCAGTACTTC. The full variable domain, in which reference TRBV19 and TRBJ2-7 provide the parts outside the CDR3, is DGGITQSPKYLFRKEGQNVTLSCEQNLNHDAMYWYRQDPGQGLRLIYYSQIVNDFQKGDIAEGYSVSREKKESFPLTVTSAQKNPTAFYLCASSIGGSEQYFGPGTRLTVT.

The chain couples TRBV28 to TRBJ1-6, with a possible D match to TRBD1 (6 bases). V was cut by 2 bases and J by 0 bases, with 11 bases left in between. This CDR3 is 17 amino acids long. CDR1 is MDHEN and CDR2 is SYDVKM in the germline V gene. As DNA, the CDR3 is TGTGCCAGCAGTTTAGGGGGGGCGGGCTCCTATAATTCACCCCTCCACTTT. It encodes CASSLGGAGSYNSPLHF.

J is TRBJ2-1 and V is TRBV7-9, with 9 bases identical to TRBD2. The germline V gene has CDR1 SEHNR and CDR2 FQNEAQ (reference sequence). V shed 2 bases, J shed 5 bases, and the junction held 4 bases outside the gene matches. This CDR3 contains 15 residues. CDR3 sequence reads: CASSLFPSGNNEQFF. CDR3 DNA sequence: TGTGCCAGCAGCTTATTTCCTAGCGGGAACAATGAGCAGTTCTTC.

The rearrangement links TRBV19 to TRBJ1-1; TRBD1 might be the D (6 bases). This CDR3 has 14 residues. Germline CDR1 and CDR2: LNHDA and SQIVND (reference sequence). The V end was cut by 7 bases, the J end by 2 bases, with 14 bases between. For the CDR3, the DNA is TGTGCCAGTACCACGACAGGTGTCAACACTGAAGCTTTCTTT. It encodes CASTTTGVNTEAFF.